This TCR beta chain was captured by sequencing in a study of blood T cell repertoires in COVID-19 (TCRdb year 2020). As for the study more broadly: Collaborator samples came from the United States, Italy and Spain and covered acute and convalescent phases of COVID-19. Where available, HLA class I and class II types were taken from metadata supplied by the sample provider and were not determined by assay-based typing. The samples were drawn from two sources: the first 160 participants of the ongoing ImmuneRACE study, and over 1,000 subjects contributed by 6 global collaborators. A freely available public database, intended as a resource for researchers studying the immune response to SARS-CoV-2, is where the repertoires were released. The dataset comprised deeply sampled blood TCRbeta repertoires from subjects exposed to, actively infected with, or recovered from COVID-19. The prospective study material was composed of cDNA or gDNA derived from T cells, B-cell-depleted T cells, or PBMCs. Nearly every sample came with metadata listing a de-identified subject ID, COVID-19 status, age in years and sex. Results the study describes overall, beyond this receptor: Clinical and demographic metadata were provided uncurated, with the amount varying by source and participant.

CDR1 ENHRY and CDR2 SYGVKD were looked up in the germline V gene. Relative to germline, V is 0 bases shorter and J is 2 bases shorter, with 11 bases between their ends. CDR3 length: 17 amino acids, cysteine to phenylalanine. Of the read, only the CDR3 DNA is kept; its 51 bases are in frame from base 1. In the case of this clone: Its antigen specificity is not known. Qualities for individual bases were not recorded, and no much larger clone is one base off.

TCRbeta CDR3 regions were amplified from genomic DNA using the immunoSEQ Assay, a bias-controlled multiplex PCR. The authors' analysis ran thus. Nucleated cell counts per sample were estimated from amplification of reference gene primers within the assay. Sequence reads were collapsed and filtered to measure the absolute abundance of every unique TCRbeta CDR3 rearrangement. For each sample, productive Simpson clonality was calculated by taking the square root of Simpson's diversity index across productive rearrangements. The immuneACCESS repertoire file appears here via TCRdb, limited to in-frame rearrangements. These files lack a portion of the clones; in checked studies, under half of the deficit traces to unresolved V genes, and the cause of the others is not known. That table gives V, J and clone size, and the DNA gave D and trimming. For this sample the table gives about 120,000 clones, of which around 89% were detected only once. Roughly 4% of the sample comes from the top ten.

One collaborating source in Seattle enrolled patients during active infection and followed them longitudinally through the course of disease. The collaborating institutions used their own protocols to collect whole blood in K2EDTA tubes. For TCRbeta analysis, collaborator samples were shipped as frozen whole blood, as isolated PBMCs, or as DNA extracted from either sample type. Material: peripheral blood. The V and J genes are TRBV10-3 and TRBJ2-6, with TRBD1 perhaps the D gene, on 6 matching bases. The TCR comes from a woman aged 60-70 years with COVID-19, enrolled during active disease. The nucleotide sequence is TGTGCCATCAGTGAGTCGTCAGGGGAAGCTGGGGCCAACGTCCTGACTTTC. This encodes CAISESSGEAGANVLTF.